The next 31 T cell receptor beta chains were all read from a single sample in a study of T cells in Graves' hyperthyroidism and ophthalmopathy. Researchers took RNA transcripts and amplified the TCR beta CDR3 regions from them. A first-round RT-PCR of the TCR CDR3 used the HTBI primer set. TCRdb reanalysed the multiplex PCR reads using MiXCR and keeps one entry per CDR3 protein. The sample consists of hundreds of thousands of distinct CDR3 sequences, about 15% of them appearing once. The sample was blood. These receptors all stem from a man aged 18 to 30 with Graves' ophthalmopathy.

This clonotype turned up a few times. This chain uses TRBV19 with TRBJ1-2, with TRBD1 matching over 10 bases. This CDR3 contains 15 residues. Germline V gene sequence: CDR1 LNHDA, CDR2 SQIVND (reference sequence). The ends lost 9 bases at V and 4 bases at J; junction bases unmatched: 11. The CDR3 spells CASRDGQGESYGYTF. The DNA for the CDR3 is TGTGCCAGCAGAGACGGACAGGGGGAATCCTATGGCTACACCTTC.

This clonotype was counted many times. Written as DNA, the CDR3 is TGCGCCAGCAGCTTAACGCTATACACAGATACGCAGTATTTT. It translates to CASSLTLYTDTQYF. V and J are TRBV5-1 and TRBJ2-3; no firm D call. Germline CDR1 SGHRS, CDR2 YFSETQ. Trimming left V 2 bases short and J 2 bases short, with 9 bases between. The CDR3 is 14 residues long.

This clonotype has just a few counts. Here the CDR3 DNA reads TGTGCCAGTAGTTTGGCAACTAGCACAGATACGCAGTATTTT. Protein: CASSLATSTDTQYF. The gene calls are TRBV19 and TRBJ2-3, with no clear D. CDR1 LNHDA and CDR2 SQIVND come from the germline V gene (reference sequence). V was trimmed by 5 bases and J by 0 bases, leaving 9 bases between them. The CDR3 extends over 14 amino acids.

This clonotype occurred many times. The rearrangement joins TRBV6-1 to TRBJ1-5; TRBD1 matches at 10 bases. The V gene's germline CDR1 is MNHNS and CDR2 SASEGT. Trimming took 6 bases from V and 1 from J; bases not matched to a gene: 3. This CDR3 contains 15 residues. DNA of the CDR3: TGTGCCAGCAGGCGACAGGGGGCAAGCAATCAGCCCCAGCATTTT. Protein product: CASRRQGASNQPQHF.

This clonotype came up many times. V gene TRBV5-1 combines with J gene TRBJ2-3, with 9 bases identical to TRBD2. The CDR3 length is 16 residues. J lost 3 bases, V lost 0 bases, and 5 bases had no gene match. CDR1 is SGHRS, CDR2 YFSETQ, per germline. The chain's CDR3 is CASSLAVAGVTDTQYF. CDR3 sequence (DNA): TGCGCCAGCAGCTTGGCCGTAGCGGGAGTTACAGATACGCAGTATTTT.

This clonotype was counted ten times or more. V is TRBV7-3 and J is TRBJ1-3; TRBD1 is a possible D gene (5 bases). The CDR3 is 14 residues long. In germline, CDR1 is SGHTA, CDR2 FQGTGA. V dropped 6 bases and J dropped 2 bases, with 11 bases sitting between them. The CDR3 nucleotides are TGTGCCAGCAGTCCAGGGTTGGCTGGAAACACCATATATTTT. Amino acid sequence: CASSPGLAGNTIYF.

The rearrangement joins TRBV11-2 to TRBJ2-3; perhaps TRBD2 as D (5 bases). With 1 base removed from V and 2 bases from J, the gap between germline ends came to 10 bases. Germline V gives CDR1 SGHAT, CDR2 FQNNGV. The CDR3 is 15 amino acids. Here the CDR3 DNA reads TGTGCCAGCAGCTTAGGTTCTAGCCCCACAGATACGCAGTATTTT. Translated: CASSLGSSPTDTQYF.

This clonotype was detected ten times or more. This chain uses TRBV6-1 with TRBJ1-4; D might be TRBD1 (6 bases). From germline, CDR1 is MNHNS and CDR2 SASEGT. Trimming left V 5 bases short and J 8 bases short, with 15 bases between. This CDR3 is built from 14 residues. The CDR3 region is CASSLTGKREKLFF. The CDR3 DNA reads as TGTGCCAGCAGTCTAACAGGGAAGAGGGAAAAACTGTTTTTT.

This clonotype was found many times. This chain joins TRBV10-3 and TRBJ2-5, with 8 bases matching TRBD2. V dropped 4 bases and J dropped 2; count of bases not matched to a gene: 6. The CDR3 is 15 amino acids. Germline loops: CDR1 ENHRY, CDR2 SYGVKD. The CDR3 DNA follows: TGTGCCATCAGTGCTACGGGGGGGATTCAAGAGACCCAGTACTTC. This translates into CAISATGGIQETQYF.

This clonotype was detected ten times or more. The CDR3 nucleotides are TGTGCCAGCAGCTTAGCGGGCTCCGAGGAAGGAGTCGATACAGATACGCAGTATTTT. Protein product: CASSLAGSEEGVDTDTQYF. The V and J genes are TRBV11-2 and TRBJ2-3; no firm D call. The CDR3 spans 19 residues. The germline gives CDR1 SGHAT, CDR2 FQNNGV. Trimming cost V 1 base and J 3 bases, with 23 bases left between them.

This clonotype has at least ten counts. The rearrangement joins TRBV20-1 to TRBJ1-1; no clear D gene. Deletions cut 7 bases from V and 5 bases from J, with 26 bases between. This CDR3 has 16 amino acids. From germline, CDR1 is DFQATT and CDR2 SNEGSKA (reference sequence). CDR3 bases: TGCAGTGTCATAGTCGGTGCAGGAGCGGTGGATACTGAAGCTTTCTTT. Translated: CSVIVGAGAVDTEAFF.

This clonotype occurred many times. This chain uses TRBV6-1 with TRBJ1-1; no clear D gene. Trimming shortened V by 3 bases and J by 2 bases, and 10 bases separated the two germline ends. Germline lookup yields CDR1 MNHNS and CDR2 SASEGT. This CDR3 comprises 14 residues. The DNA of the CDR3 is TGTGCCAGCAGTGACCCGCACCGTAACACTGAAGCTTTCTTT. Protein: CASSDPHRNTEAFF.

This clonotype was picked up a small number of times. This chain uses TRBV4-1 with TRBJ1-5; the D gene is possibly TRBD1 (6 bases). Germline V CDR1 and CDR2: MGHRA, YSYEKL. With 4 bases removed from V and 3 bases from J, the gap between germline ends came to 13 bases. The CDR3 consists of 15 residues. CDR3 sequence: CASSRDRSLNQPQHF. CDR3 bases: TGCGCCAGCAGCCGAGACAGGAGCCTCAATCAGCCCCAGCATTTT.

This clonotype was counted ten times or more. The J gene is TRBJ1-5, the V gene TRBV12-3 or TRBV12-4; no firm D call. The CDR3 length is 14 residues. Trimming stripped 3 bases from V and 0 bases from J, with 6 bases between. The DNA of the CDR3 is TGTGCCAGCAGTTTCGGGTATAGCAATCAGCCCCAGCATTTT. As protein: CASSFGYSNQPQHF.

The chain recombines TRBV20-1 with TRBJ1-5, with 10 bases aligning to TRBD1. V shed 4 bases and J 6 bases; nucleotides not matched to a gene: 9. There are 15 residues in the CDR3. Per germline, CDR1 DFQATT and CDR2 SNEGSKA (reference sequence). CDR3 amino acids: CSAKELGQGFQPQHF. Here the CDR3 DNA reads TGCAGTGCTAAGGAACTGGGACAGGGGTTTCAGCCCCAGCATTTT.

The chain joins TRBV3-1 to TRBJ2-1; 9 bases agree with TRBD1. This CDR3 is 16 amino acids long. V shed 3 bases, J shed 2 bases, and the junction held 5 bases outside the gene matches. CDR1 and CDR2 from the germline V gene are LGHDT and YNNKEL (reference sequence). The CDR3 protein is CASSHRDRVAYNEQFF. The DNA of the CDR3 is TGTGCCAGCAGCCATAGGGACAGGGTAGCCTACAATGAGCAGTTCTTC.

Many counts were recorded for this clonotype. The genes are TRBV7-9 and TRBJ2-3, with D unclear. Trimming cost V 1 base and J 1 base, with 12 bases left between them. Looked up from germline, CDR1 is SEHNR and CDR2 is FQNEAQ (reference sequence). CDR3 length equals 16 residues. The CDR3 sequence is CASSLGPSWGTDTQYF. CDR3 DNA: TGTGCCAGCAGCTTAGGACCTTCGTGGGGCACAGATACGCAGTATTTT.

The chain combines TRBV4-2 with TRBJ2-5; D might be TRBD2 (7 bases). V was trimmed by 1 base and J by 5 bases, leaving 20 bases between them. Germline loops: CDR1 LGHNA, CDR2 YNFKEQ. The CDR3 extends over 17 amino acids. The CDR3 loop is CASSQVVAGAGGETQYF. The CDR3 nucleotides are TGTGCCAGCAGCCAAGTCGTGGCGGGGGCCGGGGGCGAGACCCAGTACTTC.

The chain recombines TRBV6-1 with TRBJ2-7; weak D call: TRBD2 (6 bases). The V gene's germline CDR1 is MNHNS and CDR2 SASEGT. V was cut by 5 bases and J by 2 bases, with 13 bases left in between. The CDR3 is 14 amino acids. The CDR3 coding sequence is TGTGCCAGCAGTCCCCCGGAGGGCCCCTACGAGCAGTACTTC. Translating it yields CASSPPEGPYEQYF.

This clonotype was seen repeatedly, ten times or more. V usage is TRBV7-6 and J usage is TRBJ2-3, with 8 positions matching TRBD2. CDR1 is SGHVS, CDR2 FNYEAQ, per germline. The J segment lost 2 bases and the V segment lost 8 bases, leaving 6 bases of the junction unmatched. The CDR3 covers 14 residues. The CDR3 DNA reads as TGTGCCAGCGGGCGGGGGGCAGTCACAGATACGCAGTATTTT. Translated: CASGRGAVTDTQYF.

This clonotype has a count of ten or more. The chain recombines TRBV3-1 with TRBJ2-5; D is uncertain. The germline V gene encodes CDR1 LGHDT and CDR2 YNNKEL (reference sequence). The germline V and J ends were trimmed by 2 bases and 4 bases, with 5 bases remaining between them. CDR3 length: 12 residues. This CDR3 is CASSQWSETQYF. CDR3 bases: TGTGCCAGCAGCCAATGGTCAGAGACCCAGTACTTC.

This clonotype occurred many times. The rearrangement uses TRBV12-3 or TRBV12-4 and TRBJ2-1; D is unresolved. The V and J ends lost 6 bases and 7 bases respectively, with 10 bases between them. The CDR3 has 12 amino acids. The CDR3 protein is CASSVMGNEQFF. The CDR3 nucleotides read TGTGCCAGCAGCGTCATGGGGAATGAGCAGTTCTTC.

In this sample, this clonotype turned up a few times. The chain recombines TRBV9 with TRBJ1-6, with 7 positions matching TRBD1. V lost 4 bases and J lost 3; bases outside the gene matches: 4. The CDR3 totals 15 residues. Germline V lookup: CDR1 SGDLS, CDR2 YYNGEE. CDR3 in DNA: TGTGCCAGCAGCCCAGGGGACAGCTATAATTCACCCCTCCACTTT. Its translation: CASSPGDSYNSPLHF.

Only a few counts were recorded for this clonotype. Just one base apart from a much larger clone, this may be a read error. The chain uses TRBV20-1 and TRBJ2-4; D ambiguous. CDR1 is DFQATT and CDR2 is SNEGSKA in the germline V gene (reference sequence). Trimming shortened V by 3 bases and J by 0 bases, and 12 bases separated the two germline ends. There are 15 residues in the CDR3. In DNA form, the CDR3 reads TGCAGTGCTAGGACTGATGCCCTAGCCAAAAACATTCAGTACTTC. This codes for CSARTDALAKNIQYF.

This clonotype was seen repeatedly, ten times or more. The V and J genes are TRBV3-1 and TRBJ1-4, with a tentative D call TRBD1 (6 bases). CDR1 and CDR2 from the germline V gene are LGHDT and YNNKEL (reference sequence). Deletions cut 4 bases from V and 6 bases from J, with 18 bases between. The CDR3 length is 16 residues. The CDR3 is CASSPRGAGVDEKLFF. CDR3 DNA: TGTGCCAGCAGCCCAAGGGGCGCAGGGGTTGATGAAAAACTGTTTTTT.

This clonotype was seen only a few times. The chain carries TRBV27 and TRBJ2-7, with D uncertain. The CDR3 spans 15 residues. The germline gives CDR1 MNHEY, CDR2 SMNVEV (reference sequence). Trimming left V 6 bases short and J 4 bases short, with 19 bases between. The CDR3: CASSPIPPSFYEQYF. CDR3 DNA sequence: TGTGCCAGCAGCCCGATTCCGCCTTCGTTTTACGAGCAGTACTTC.

This clonotype has ten or more counts. The chain is built from TRBV6-1 and TRBJ1-4, with D maybe TRBD1 (6 bases). Trimming left V 2 bases short and J 0 bases short, with 13 bases between. Germline loops: CDR1 MNHNS, CDR2 SASEGT. The CDR3 runs 17 residues. In DNA, the CDR3 is TGTGCCAGCAGTGAAATTAGGGGGTCGCCAACTAATGAAAAACTGTTTTTT. Encoded protein: CASSEIRGSPTNEKLFF.

This clonotype came up a few times. The rearrangement joins TRBV11-2 to TRBJ1-4; 7 bases fit TRBD1. The CDR3 runs 16 residues. The V gene end was trimmed by 2 bases and the J gene end by 4 bases; junction bases not matched to a gene: 7. Germline loops: CDR1 SGHAT, CDR2 FQNNGV. DNA for the CDR3: TGTGCCAGCAGCTTATTTTACAGGGGCCATAATGAAAAACTGTTTTTT. It encodes CASSLFYRGHNEKLFF.

The gene calls are TRBV27 and TRBJ2-7; D gene uncertain. The ends were cut back, 6 bases at V and 2 bases at J, with 11 bases in the middle. From germline, CDR1 is MNHEY and CDR2 SMNVEV (reference sequence). The CDR3 runs to 13 residues. The DNA for the CDR3 is TGTGCCAGCAGAACCCCTCGGACCTACGAGCAGTACTTC. Translation: CASRTPRTYEQYF.

Ten or more counts support this clonotype. The V gene is TRBV18, the J gene TRBJ2-5; D is perhaps TRBD2 (5 bases). The CDR3 sequence is 14 residues long. V lost 6 bases and J lost 4, with 15 bases in between. CDR1 KGHSH and CDR2 LQKENI come from the germline V gene. For the CDR3, the DNA is TGTGCCAGCTCCCCTGGGAGTCGAGCAGAGACCCAGTACTTC. This sequence encodes CASSPGSRAETQYF. Full variable domain (rest looked up from reference TRBV18 and TRBJ2-5): NAGVMQNPRHLVRRRGQEARLRCSPMKGHSHVYWYRQLPEEGLKFMVYLQKENIIDESGMPKERFSAEFPKEGPSILRIQQVVRGDSAAYFCASSPGSRAETQYFGPGTRLLVL.

V gene TRBV29-1 combines with J gene TRBJ2-7; a possible D gene is TRBD2 (6 bases). Germline values: CDR1 SQVTM, CDR2 ANQGSEA. This CDR3 has 13 amino acids. Trimming removed 4 bases from V and 1 base from J, with 11 bases in between. The DNA for the CDR3 is TGCAGCGTTGGGAGGGCGGAATCCTACGAGCAGTACTTC. Translated, it gives CSVGRAESYEQYF.